This passage covers 30 T cell receptor beta chains from one sample sequenced in a study of blood T cell repertoires in COVID-19. The data were produced by immunoSEQ multiplex PCR, yet TCRdb's version contains in-frame clones alone and is incomplete. The table records 100,000 to 150,000 clones, about 74% of them present only once. Sequenced input: peripheral blood. These receptors came from an elderly man with COVID-19, enrolled during active disease.

The CDR3 loop is CASSDGAARGEKLFF. CDR3 nucleotide sequence: TGTGCCAGCAGTGATGGGGCAGCGAGAGGTGAAAAACTGTTTTTT. This chain joins TRBV2 and TRBJ1-4; tentatively, D is TRBD1 (5 bases). Trimming shortened V by 3 bases and J by 7 bases, and 15 bases separated the two germline ends. Germline lookup yields CDR1 SNHLY and CDR2 FYNNEI. The length of the CDR3 is 15 residues.

The rearrangement links TRBV2 to TRBJ1-5, with D hard to call. Trimming stripped 3 bases from V and 2 bases from J, with 2 bases between. The V gene's germline CDR1 is SNHLY and CDR2 FYNNEI. CDR3 length: 12 residues. The CDR3 here is CASSDGNQPQHF. DNA of the CDR3: TGTGCCAGCAGTGACGGCAATCAGCCCCAGCATTTT.

The gene calls are TRBV6-6 and TRBJ2-5; 8 nucleotides align to TRBD2. This CDR3 contains 16 residues. V dropped 2 bases and J dropped 5; count of bases not matched to a gene: 10. CDR1 is MNHNY and CDR2 is SVGAGI in the germline V gene (reference sequence). The CDR3: CASSYGVGGRKETQYF. The CDR3 DNA follows: TGTGCCAGCAGTTACGGGGTCGGCGGGAGGAAGGAGACCCAGTACTTC.

The J gene is TRBJ2-4, the V gene TRBV6-5; D not certain. V was trimmed by 7 bases and J by 8 bases, leaving 15 bases between them. Germline assignment: CDR1 MNHEY and CDR2 SVGAGI. The CDR3 consists of 13 residues. CDR3 region: CASNPGSMDIQYF. The CDR3, as DNA: TGTGCCAGCAACCCCGGGTCTATGGACATTCAGTACTTC.

The CDR3 loop reads CASSQMTSGDQETQYF. CDR3 nucleotides: TGTGCCAGCAGCCAAATGACTAGCGGGGACCAAGAGACCCAGTACTTC. The chain couples TRBV3-1 (or the pseudogene TRBV3-2) to TRBJ2-5; the match to TRBD2 covers 11 bases. The CDR3 totals 16 residues. In germline, CDR1 is LGHDT, CDR2 YNNKEL (reference sequence). V shed 2 bases, J shed 0 bases, and the junction held 2 bases outside the gene matches.

The V gene is TRBV9, the J gene TRBJ2-5; no clear D. In germline, CDR1 is SGDLS, CDR2 YYNGEE. The CDR3 is made up of 15 amino acids. Trimming left V 0 bases short and J 1 base short, with 10 bases between. The CDR3 coding sequence is TGTGCCAGCAGCGTAGAAGGTCGGGTCCAAGAGACCCAGTACTTC. Protein sequence: CASSVEGRVQETQYF.

This sequence joins TRBV19 and TRBJ2-2; 7 bases are a match to TRBD2. From germline, CDR1 is LNHDA and CDR2 SQIVND (reference sequence). This CDR3 contains 18 residues. After removal of 2 bases from V and 1 base from J, the junction contained 10 bases not matched to a gene. The CDR3 here is CASSIPPRLAVNTGELFF. CDR3 nucleotide sequence: TGTGCCAGTAGTATACCCCCCCGGCTAGCGGTGAACACCGGGGAGCTGTTTTTT.

Note on this clone: Other DNA sequences in this specimen translate into the identical CDR3. This chain connects TRBV11-2 to TRBJ2-6; D is perhaps TRBD2 (5 bases). The CDR3 runs to 15 residues. From germline, CDR1 is SGHAT and CDR2 FQNNGV. The V and J ends lost 1 base and 4 bases respectively, with 8 bases between them. Here the CDR3 reads CASSLVLGGANVLTF. Written as DNA, the CDR3 is TGTGCCAGCAGCTTAGTACTAGGGGGGGCCAACGTCCTGACTTTC.

V usage is TRBV7-3 and J usage is TRBJ2-7; 7 bases agree with TRBD1. The germline CDR1 and CDR2 sequences are SGHTA and FQGTGA. The V segment lost 3 bases and the J segment 4 bases; nucleotides outside the gene matches: 18. The CDR3 spans 18 residues. CDR3 nucleotides: TGTGCCAGCAGCTTGAGGGGGCCACGGACCCCCGGAGCATACGAGCAGTACTTC. As protein: CASSLRGPRTPGAYEQYF.

This clone was found many times. The chain links TRBV9 to TRBJ1-6, with D hard to call. Germline assignment: CDR1 SGDLS and CDR2 YYNGEE. CDR3 length: 12 residues. Trimming took 4 bases from V and 6 from J, leaving 5 bases between them. Here the CDR3 DNA reads TGTGCCAGCAGCCCGAGTAATTCACCCCTCCACTTT. Its translation: CASSPSNSPLHF.

This sequence joins TRBV27 and TRBJ2-1; 11 bases map to TRBD1. The CDR3 is made up of 15 amino acids. From germline, CDR1 is MNHEY and CDR2 SMNVEV (reference sequence). V was clipped by 5 bases and J by 4 bases; unmatched bases: 4. In DNA form, the CDR3 reads TGTGCCAGCAGTCTGGGACAGGGGGTATACAATGAGCAGTTCTTC. This codes for CASSLGQGVYNEQFF.

The chain links TRBV7-9 to TRBJ2-1, with TRBD2 as a possible D gene (6 bases). With 5 bases removed from V and 0 bases from J, the gap between germline ends came to 14 bases. CDR3 length equals 16 residues. Per germline, CDR1 SEHNR and CDR2 FQNEAQ (reference sequence). This CDR3 reads CASSQYSGSSYNEQFF. In DNA, the CDR3 is TGTGCCAGCAGCCAATATAGCGGAAGCTCCTACAATGAGCAGTTCTTC.

V gene TRBV19 combines with J gene TRBJ1-3; 7 bases match TRBD1. Germline assignment: CDR1 LNHDA and CDR2 SQIVND (reference sequence). V lost 5 bases to trimming and J lost 0 bases; unmatched junction nucleotides: 7. CDR3 length equals 16 residues. CDR3 loop: CASSGGQASSGNTIYF. Written as DNA, the CDR3 is TGTGCCAGTAGTGGTGGACAGGCCTCCTCTGGAAACACCATATATTTT.

The chain recombines TRBV5-1 with TRBJ1-6; 12 nucleotides align to TRBD1. From germline, CDR1 is SGHRS and CDR2 YFSETQ. J lost 8 bases, V lost 4 bases, and 7 bases had no gene match. This CDR3 contains 16 residues. The CDR3 DNA sequence: TGCGCCAGCAGCCCCGGGACAGGGGGCCGATATTCACCCCTCCACTTT. Translated, it gives CASSPGTGGRYSPLHF.

This clone has only a few counts. This rearrangement joins TRBV3-1 (or the pseudogene TRBV3-2) to TRBJ1-4, with 7 positions matching TRBD1. CDR1 and CDR2 from the germline V gene are LGHDT and YNNKEL (reference sequence). There are 15 residues in the CDR3. With 4 bases clipped from V and 4 bases from J, the junction kept 6 bases outside the gene matches. Here the CDR3 DNA reads TGTGCCAGCAGCCCCCGACAGGGCTTTAATGAAAAACTGTTTTTT. Protein sequence: CASSPRQGFNEKLFF.

This chain joins TRBV10-1 and TRBJ2-1; 8 bases line up with TRBD1. The CDR3 length is 14 residues. The V segment lost 3 bases and the J segment 6 bases; nucleotides outside the gene matches: 4. CDR1 is WNHNN, CDR2 SYGVQD, per germline (reference sequence). CDR3 in DNA: TGCGCCAGCAGTGACACAGGGGGAAGCAATGAGCAGTTCTTC. This translates into CASSDTGGSNEQFF.

The CDR3 here is CASRGGADTGELFF. The CDR3 DNA is TGTGCCAGCAGGGGGGGAGCTGACACCGGGGAGCTGTTTTTT. V is TRBV6-5 and J is TRBJ2-2, with D tentatively TRBD2 (6 bases). Looked up from germline, CDR1 is MNHEY and CDR2 is SVGAGI. Trimming took 6 bases from V and 3 from J, leaving 11 bases between them. This CDR3 spans 14 amino acids.

The table lists this clone with a few counts. V is TRBV27 and J is TRBJ1-4; the match to TRBD1 covers 8 bases. Germline V gene lookup returns CDR1 MNHEY and CDR2 SMNVEV (reference sequence). V shed 5 bases and J 10 bases; nucleotides not matched to a gene: 18. This CDR3 has 17 residues. The CDR3 bases are TGTGCCAGCAGTACGGACAGGGTTGACCCCAGGAGGGGAAAACTGTTTTTT. Protein: CASSTDRVDPRRGKLFF.

This chain connects TRBV5-1 to TRBJ1-6; D may be TRBD1 (5 bases). Trimming removed 1 base at V and 8 bases at J, with 13 bases between. This CDR3 contains 15 residues. Per germline, CDR1 SGHRS and CDR2 YFSETQ. The CDR3 DNA sequence: TGCGCCAGCAGCTTGTCAGGGCAGGACGATTCACCCCTCCACTTT. Translating it yields CASSLSGQDDSPLHF. Drawing the rest from reference TRBV5-1 and TRBJ1-6, the complete variable domain is KAGVTQTPRYLIKTRGQQVTLSCSPISGHRSVSWYQQTPGQGLQFLFEYFSETQRNKGNFPGRFSGRQFSNSRSEMNVSTLELGDSALYLCASSLSGQDDSPLHFGNGTRLTVT.

This clone was observed a few times. The rearrangement uses TRBV27 and TRBJ2-7; TRBD2 is a possible D gene (6 bases). From germline, CDR1 is MNHEY and CDR2 SMNVEV (reference sequence). The CDR3 totals 16 residues. The V end lost 0 bases, the J end lost 0 bases, and 12 bases lay between the germline ends. CDR3 coding DNA: TGTGCCAGCAGTTTATCTAAGGGCGGGATCTCCTACGAGCAGTACTTC. It specifies CASSLSKGGISYEQYF.

V gene TRBV19 combines with J gene TRBJ2-7, with D hard to call. Germline-derived CDR1 and CDR2 are LNHDA and SQIVND (reference sequence). V shed 5 bases and J shed 3 bases, with 8 bases lying between them. The CDR3 is made up of 12 amino acids. This CDR3 reads CASSESRYEQYF. The CDR3 DNA sequence: TGTGCCAGTAGTGAGAGTCGCTACGAGCAGTACTTC. The entire variable domain, with the rest obtained from reference TRBV19 and TRBJ2-7, is as follows: DGGITQSPKYLFRKEGQNVTLSCEQNLNHDAMYWYRQDPGQGLRLIYYSQIVNDFQKGDIAEGYSVSREKKESFPLTVTSAQKNPTAFYLCASSESRYEQYFGPGTRLTVT.

The sample holds one count of this clone. V gene TRBV7-9 combines with J gene TRBJ2-5; 8 positions match TRBD2. The length of the CDR3 is 14 residues. The V segment lost 4 bases and the J segment 2 bases; nucleotides outside the gene matches: 3. CDR1 SEHNR and CDR2 FQNEAQ come from the germline V gene (reference sequence). Written as DNA, the CDR3 is TGTGCCAGCAGCTACACTAGCGGTCAAGAGACCCAGTACTTC. This sequence encodes CASSYTSGQETQYF.

This clone was seen only once. The gene calls are TRBV28 and TRBJ1-4; TRBD1 matches 12 bases. This CDR3 is built from 15 residues. V was clipped by 5 bases and J by 8 bases; unmatched bases: 6. CDR1 is MDHEN and CDR2 is SYDVKM in the germline V gene. The CDR3 sequence: CASSLTGTGGEKLFF. CDR3 DNA: TGTGCCAGCAGTCTCACCGGGACAGGGGGCGAAAAACTGTTTTTT.

The chain has TRBV5-1 and TRBJ2-7, with 7 bases that match TRBD1. The J segment lost 4 bases and the V segment lost 3 bases, leaving 4 bases of the junction unmatched. Germline V CDR1 and CDR2: SGHRS, YFSETQ. There are 13 residues in the CDR3. CDR3 amino acids: CASSSTGSYEQYF. CDR3 nucleotide sequence: TGCGCCAGCAGCTCGACAGGGTCTTACGAGCAGTACTTC.

The chain carries TRBV28 and TRBJ1-2, with D possibly being TRBD1 (6 bases). Germline V lookup: CDR1 MDHEN, CDR2 SYDVKM. Trimming removed 7 bases from V and 6 bases from J, with 9 bases in between. This CDR3 has 11 residues. The CDR3: CASMTGDGYTF. The DNA of the CDR3 is TGTGCCAGCATGACAGGAGATGGCTACACCTTC.

This chain links TRBV7-3 with TRBJ1-1; D gene uncertain. In germline, CDR1 is SGHTA, CDR2 FQGTGA. The CDR3 covers 11 residues. Trimming removed 3 bases from V and 10 bases from J, with 9 bases in between. In DNA, the CDR3 is TGTGCCAGCAGCTTCCCGGTTCGAGCTTTCTTT. Protein: CASSFPVRAFF.

The J gene is TRBJ1-2, the V gene TRBV20-1; tentative D call: TRBD1 (6 bases). CDR1 is DFQATT and CDR2 is SNEGSKA in the germline V gene (reference sequence). CDR3 length: 11 residues. Trimming stripped 5 bases from V and 4 bases from J, with 8 bases between. Here the CDR3 reads CSAGGAYGYTF. For the CDR3, the DNA is TGCAGTGCTGGGGGCGCCTATGGCTACACCTTC.

Regarding this clone: The junction differs from germline at one of its ends, possibly a read error. The chain carries TRBV7-7 and TRBJ2-5, with 7 bases fitting TRBD1. The CDR3 is 15 amino acids. CDR1 and CDR2 (germline): SSHAT, FNYEAQ (reference sequence). CDR3 residues: CASSLGGGVRETQYF. The CDR3 bases are TGTGCTAGCAGCTTAGGGGGCGGTGTCAGAGAGACCCAGTACTTC.

The genes are TRBV7-2 and TRBJ2-3; 8 bases match TRBD1. Trimming at V came to 5 bases and at J to 2 bases, leaving 9 bases not matched to a gene. Germline CDR1 is SGHTA and CDR2 is FQGNSA. The CDR3 has 16 residues. The CDR3 sequence: CASSEGPGGFTDTQYF. In DNA form, the CDR3 reads TGTGCCAGCAGCGAAGGCCCAGGGGGCTTCACAGATACGCAGTATTTT.

The V and J genes are TRBV3-1 (or the pseudogene TRBV3-2) and TRBJ2-3, with a possible D match to TRBD1 (6 bases). Trimming stripped 5 bases from V and 2 bases from J, with 11 bases between. Germline V CDR1 and CDR2: LGHDT, YNNKEL (reference sequence). CDR3 length: 14 residues. Here the CDR3 DNA reads TGTGCCAGCAGCGCGACAGGTTACACAGATACGCAGTATTTT. Protein: CASSATGYTDTQYF.